This TCR beta chain derives from a study of T cells in Graves' hyperthyroidism and ophthalmopathy. Whole-study context: Specimen type is peripheral blood, collected at initial diagnosis prior to any treatment.

In germline, CDR1 is LGHDT, CDR2 YNNKEL (reference sequence). The V gene lost 4 bases and the J gene lost 3 bases, with 15 bases spanning the gap. The CDR3 extends over 15 amino acids. Amplification of TCR beta CDR3 regions was performed using RNA transcripts as template. The study used the HTBI primer set for a first-round RT-PCR of the TCR CDR3. Via MiXCR, TCRdb re-called the multiplex PCR reads, giving one row per CDR3 protein. The data contain 490,000 or so distinct CDR3 sequences, 20% of them seen just once; the ten biggest clones take up 47%. Ten or more counts support this clonotype. Cells are PBMCs isolated from over 7.5 ml of fresh blood.

This TCR was sampled from a middle-aged man with Graves' ophthalmopathy. The chain has TRBV3-1 and TRBJ1-2; D is unclear. The sequencing sample was made of blood. The CDR3 DNA is TGTGCCAGCAGCCCTACCGGCAGAGCAGACTATGGCTACACCTTC. It specifies CASSPTGRADYGYTF.